In this sample, the clone carrying this T cell receptor (beta chain) turned up a few times. Germline V CDR1 and CDR2: MNHNY, SVGAGI (reference sequence). The V end lost 0 bases, the J end lost 0 bases, and 8 bases lay between the germline ends. CDR3 length: 15 residues. This sample was taken from a study of blood T cell repertoires in COVID-19. The wider study: Some COVID-19 samples were acute and others convalescent; all came from the United States, Italy and Spain. Sources were T cells, B-cell-depleted T cells, or PBMCs; the material itself was cDNA or gDNA.

Authors' methods: For nucleated cells, counts were estimated from reference gene primer amplification. This table comes from immunoSEQ multiplex PCR, and its TCRdb copy is limited to in-frame clones, with some not included. V and J calls and clone size are as listed in that table; D and trimming were resolved from the DNA. This table holds 140,000 or so clones, around 90% found once. This receptor was taken from a woman aged 80 or over with acute or convalescent COVID-19. The rearrangement uses TRBV6-6 and TRBJ1-2; D not certain. The sequenced sample consisted of peripheral blood. The CDR3 here is CASSYSGRSNYGYTF. In DNA, the CDR3 is TGTGCCAGCAGTTACTCTGGGAGATCTAACTATGGCTACACCTTC.